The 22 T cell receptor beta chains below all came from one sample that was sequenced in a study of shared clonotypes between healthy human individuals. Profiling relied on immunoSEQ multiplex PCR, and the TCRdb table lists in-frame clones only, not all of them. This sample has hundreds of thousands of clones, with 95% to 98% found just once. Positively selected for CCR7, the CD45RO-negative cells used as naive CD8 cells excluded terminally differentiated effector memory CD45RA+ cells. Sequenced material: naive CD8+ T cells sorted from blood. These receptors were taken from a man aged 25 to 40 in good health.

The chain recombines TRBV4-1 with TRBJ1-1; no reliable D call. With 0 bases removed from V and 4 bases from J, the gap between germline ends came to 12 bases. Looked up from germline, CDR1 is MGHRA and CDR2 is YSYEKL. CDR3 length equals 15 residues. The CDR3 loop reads CASSQDGGSATEAFF. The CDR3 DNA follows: TGCGCCAGCAGCCAAGATGGCGGTTCGGCCACTGAAGCTTTCTTT.

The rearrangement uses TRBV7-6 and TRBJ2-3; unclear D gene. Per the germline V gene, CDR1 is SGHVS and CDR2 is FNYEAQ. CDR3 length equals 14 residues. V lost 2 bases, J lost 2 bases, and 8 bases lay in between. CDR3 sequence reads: CASSLLGNTDTQYF. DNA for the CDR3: TGTGCCAGCAGCTTACTGGGCAACACAGATACGCAGTATTTT. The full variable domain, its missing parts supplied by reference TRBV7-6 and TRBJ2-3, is GAGVSQSPRYKVTKRGQDVALRCDPISGHVSLYWYRQALGQGPEFLTYFNYEAQQDKSGLPNDRFSAERPEGSISTLTIQRTEQRDSAMYRCASSLLGNTDTQYFGPGTRLTVL.

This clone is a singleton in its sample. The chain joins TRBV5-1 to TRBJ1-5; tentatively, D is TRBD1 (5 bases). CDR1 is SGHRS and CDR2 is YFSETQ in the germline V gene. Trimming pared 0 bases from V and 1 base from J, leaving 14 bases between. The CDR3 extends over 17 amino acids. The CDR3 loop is CASSLDGGEMSNQPQHF. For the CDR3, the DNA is TGCGCCAGCAGCTTGGATGGAGGGGAGATGAGCAATCAGCCCCAGCATTTT.

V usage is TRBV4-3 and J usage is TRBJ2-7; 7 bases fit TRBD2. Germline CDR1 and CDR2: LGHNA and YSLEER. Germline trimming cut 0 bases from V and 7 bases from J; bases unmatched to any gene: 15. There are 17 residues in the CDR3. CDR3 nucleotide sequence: TGCGCCAGCAGCCAAGATCTTGGGTGGGAGGGCCGAGGTGAGCAGTACTTC. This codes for CASSQDLGWEGRGEQYF.

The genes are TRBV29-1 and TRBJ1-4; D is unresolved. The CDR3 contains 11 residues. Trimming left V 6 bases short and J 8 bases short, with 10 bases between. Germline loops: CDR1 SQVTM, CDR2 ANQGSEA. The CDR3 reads CSVPTREKLFF. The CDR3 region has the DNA TGCAGCGTCCCCACAAGAGAAAAACTGTTTTTT.

The CDR3 DNA sequence: TGTGCCAGCAGTCTCTCCTCCGAAGGAAGCTCCTACAATGAGCAGTTCTTC. It encodes CASSLSSEGSSYNEQFF. This sequence joins TRBV11-3 and TRBJ2-1; D not certain. There are 17 residues in the CDR3. The germline V gene has CDR1 SGHNT and CDR2 YENEEA. Trimming cost V 6 bases and J 0 bases, with 18 bases left between them.

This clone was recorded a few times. CDR3 in DNA: TGTGCCAGCAGCTACCTTGGGGACGAGCAGTACTTC. Its protein is CASSYLGDEQYF. The chain combines TRBV27 with TRBJ2-7, with D hard to call. Looked up from germline, CDR1 is MNHEY and CDR2 is SMNVEV (reference sequence). V was trimmed by 6 bases and J by 5 bases, leaving 11 bases between them. CDR3 length equals 12 residues.

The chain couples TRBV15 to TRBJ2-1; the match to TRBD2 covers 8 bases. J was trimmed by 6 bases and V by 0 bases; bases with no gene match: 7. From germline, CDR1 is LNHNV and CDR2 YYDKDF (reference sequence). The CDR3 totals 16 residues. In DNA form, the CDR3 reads TGTGCCACCAGCAGAGATGTAGCGGGGACGAGCAATGAGCAGTTCTTC. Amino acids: CATSRDVAGTSNEQFF.

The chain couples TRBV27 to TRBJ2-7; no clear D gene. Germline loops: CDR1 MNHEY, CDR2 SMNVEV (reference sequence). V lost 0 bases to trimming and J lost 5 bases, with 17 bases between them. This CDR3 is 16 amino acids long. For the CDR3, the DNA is TGTGCCAGCAGTTTATCATCCAGGCTTACGTCCCACGAGCAGTACTTC. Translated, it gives CASSLSSRLTSHEQYF.

The CDR3 spells CASSPAGLAGSYNEQFF. The CDR3 DNA reads as TGTGCCAGCAGCCCAGCGGGACTAGCGGGCTCCTACAATGAGCAGTTCTTC. V usage is TRBV7-9 and J usage is TRBJ2-1; the match to TRBD2 covers 12 bases. Germline CDR1 is SEHNR and CDR2 is FQNEAQ (reference sequence). With V trimmed by 5 bases and J by 0 bases, 5 bases remained unmatched. The CDR3 is 17 residues long.

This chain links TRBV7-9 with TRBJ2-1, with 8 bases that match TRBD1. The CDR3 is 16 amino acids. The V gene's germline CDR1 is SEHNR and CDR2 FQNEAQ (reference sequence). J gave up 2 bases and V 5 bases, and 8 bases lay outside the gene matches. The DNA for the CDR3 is TGTGCCAGCAGCGCCGCGGACAGGGAACCCTACAATGAGCAGTTCTTC. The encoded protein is CASSAADREPYNEQFF.

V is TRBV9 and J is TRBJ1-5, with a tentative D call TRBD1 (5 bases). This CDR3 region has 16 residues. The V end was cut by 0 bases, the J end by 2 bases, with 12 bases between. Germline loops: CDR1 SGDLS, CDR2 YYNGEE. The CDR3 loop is CASSVGGQGGNQPQHF. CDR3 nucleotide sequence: TGTGCCAGCAGCGTAGGGGGCCAGGGTGGCAATCAGCCCCAGCATTTT.

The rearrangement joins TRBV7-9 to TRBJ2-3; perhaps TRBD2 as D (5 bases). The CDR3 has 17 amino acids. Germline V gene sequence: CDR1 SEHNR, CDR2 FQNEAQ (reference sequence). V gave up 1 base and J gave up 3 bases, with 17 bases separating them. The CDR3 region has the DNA TGTGCCAGCAGCTTAGTCGGGGAGAGGTGGCTGACAGATACGCAGTATTTT. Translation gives CASSLVGERWLTDTQYF. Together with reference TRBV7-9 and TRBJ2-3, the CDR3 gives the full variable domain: DTGVSQNPRHKITKRGQNVTFRCDPISEHNRLYWYRQTLGQGPEFLTYFQNEAQLEKSRLLSDRFSAERPKGSFSTLEIQRTEQGDSAMYLCASSLVGERWLTDTQYFGPGTRLTVL.

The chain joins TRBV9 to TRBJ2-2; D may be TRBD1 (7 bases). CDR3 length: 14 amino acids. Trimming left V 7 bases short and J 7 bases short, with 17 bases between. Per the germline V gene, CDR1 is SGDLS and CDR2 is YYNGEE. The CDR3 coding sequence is TGTGCCAGCGGCGGGACAGTCCCGGGCGGGGAGCTGTTTTTT. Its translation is CASGGTVPGGELFF.

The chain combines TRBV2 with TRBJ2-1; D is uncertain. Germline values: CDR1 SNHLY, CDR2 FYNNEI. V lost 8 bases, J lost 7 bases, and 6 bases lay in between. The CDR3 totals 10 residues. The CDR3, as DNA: TGTGCCAGCGAATTGAATGAGCAGTTCTTC. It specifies CASELNEQFF.

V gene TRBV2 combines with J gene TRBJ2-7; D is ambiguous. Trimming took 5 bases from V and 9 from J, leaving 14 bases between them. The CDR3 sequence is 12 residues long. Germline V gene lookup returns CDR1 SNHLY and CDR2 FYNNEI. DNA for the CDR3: TGTGCCAGCAGTATCACGGCCTGGGGGCAGTACTTC. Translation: CASSITAWGQYF.

This CDR3 reads CASSQEGGQYEQYF. DNA of the CDR3: TGCGCCAGCAGCCAAGAAGGAGGACAGTACGAGCAGTACTTC. The chain joins TRBV4-1 to TRBJ2-7; tentative D call: TRBD1 (6 bases). Germline V lookup: CDR1 MGHRA, CDR2 YSYEKL. With 0 bases removed from V and 4 bases from J, the gap between germline ends came to 10 bases. The CDR3 runs 14 residues.

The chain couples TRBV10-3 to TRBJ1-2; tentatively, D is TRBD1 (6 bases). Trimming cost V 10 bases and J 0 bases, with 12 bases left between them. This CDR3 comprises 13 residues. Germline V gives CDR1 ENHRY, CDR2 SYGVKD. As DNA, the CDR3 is TGTGCCACCCTCGCAGGGGCTAACTATGGCTACACCTTC. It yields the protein CATLAGANYGYTF.

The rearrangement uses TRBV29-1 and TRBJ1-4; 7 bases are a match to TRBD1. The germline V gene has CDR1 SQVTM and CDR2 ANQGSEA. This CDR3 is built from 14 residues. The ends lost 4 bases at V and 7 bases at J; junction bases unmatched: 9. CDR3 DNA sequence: TGCAGCGTTGGGAAGGGGGCGGTAGCTGAAAAACTGTTTTTT. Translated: CSVGKGAVAEKLFF. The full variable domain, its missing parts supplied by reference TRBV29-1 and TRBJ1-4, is SAVISQKPSRDICQRGTSLTIQCQVDSQVTMMFWYRQQPGQSLTLIATANQGSEATYESGFVIDKFPISRPNLTFSTLTVSNMSPEDSSIYLCSVGKGAVAEKLFFGSGTQLSVL.

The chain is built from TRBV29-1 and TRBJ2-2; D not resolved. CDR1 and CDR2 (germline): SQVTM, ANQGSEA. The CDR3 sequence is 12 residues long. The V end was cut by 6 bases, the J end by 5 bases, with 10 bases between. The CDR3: CSVEPLTGELFF. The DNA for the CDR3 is TGCAGCGTGGAACCGTTGACCGGGGAGCTGTTTTTT.

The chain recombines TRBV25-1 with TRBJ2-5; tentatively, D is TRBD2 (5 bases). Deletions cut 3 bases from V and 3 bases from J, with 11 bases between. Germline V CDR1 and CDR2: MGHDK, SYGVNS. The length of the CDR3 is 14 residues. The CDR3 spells CASSEWTEEETQYF. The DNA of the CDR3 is TGTGCCAGCAGTGAGTGGACGGAGGAAGAGACCCAGTACTTC.

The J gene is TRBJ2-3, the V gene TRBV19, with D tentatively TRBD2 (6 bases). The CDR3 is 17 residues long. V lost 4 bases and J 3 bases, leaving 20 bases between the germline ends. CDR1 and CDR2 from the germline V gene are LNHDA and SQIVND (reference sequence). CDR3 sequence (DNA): TGTGCCAGTAGTACCCTAGGGCGGGACCTCACAACAGATACGCAGTATTTT. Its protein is CASSTLGRDLTTDTQYF.